Listed below are T cell receptor beta chains from one sample, sequenced in a study of blood T cell repertoires in COVID-19. The repertoire was sequenced with immunoSEQ multiplex PCR; TCRdb's copy has only in-frame clones and lacks some. Of about 140,000 clones listed, around 80% were seen once; the top ten hold around 4.2%. Input material: peripheral blood. The receptors were sampled from a woman older than 75 with active or convalescent COVID-19. The CDR3 runs from the conserved cysteine through the conserved F or W. A D gene is named only where the DNA matches it firmly. The listing skips clone size in some rows; elsewhere it reads once, few, many or a size class.

TGTGCCAGCAGTGAAGGCGGGACAGGGTTCATAATGGTGGAGCAGTACTTC	CASSEGGTGFIMVEQYF	TRBV6-1	TRBD1	.	TRBJ2-7
TGTGCCAGCACCGAGGGCACCTGGTTGTCCCAGCATTTT	CASTEGTWLSQHF	TRBV6-5	.	.	TRBJ1-5
TGTGCCAGCAGCTCGGACAGGGGGCCCCCGGTGTCTAATGAAAAACTGTTTTTT	CASSSDRGPPVSNEKLFF	TRBV5-8	TRBD1	.	TRBJ1-4
TGTGCCACCTTTTGGGCAGCTAACTATGGCTACACCTTC	CATFWAANYGYTF	TRBV28	.	.	TRBJ1-2
TGTGCCAGCAGTTATGGTTGGACAGCCCAAGAGACCCAGTACTTC	CASSYGWTAQETQYF	TRBV6-6	.	.	TRBJ2-5
TGTGCCAGCAGTTTACAACCGGGACAAGGGTCTGGCTACACCTTC	CASSLQPGQGSGYTF	TRBV28	.	.	TRBJ1-2
TGTGCCAGCAGCAGAGGACAGAGCGCGAACACCGGGGAGCTGTTTTTT	CASSRGQSANTGELFF	TRBV9	.	many	TRBJ2-2
TGTGCCAGCGCGTCTGGGGCGTCGGAAGAGACCCAGTACTTC	CASASGASEETQYF	TRBV28	.	once	TRBJ2-5
TGTGCCAGCAGCTTTTCCGGGACAGGGTTCTTCAATCAGCCCCAGCATTTT	CASSFSGTGFFNQPQHF	TRBV7-9	TRBD1	once	TRBJ1-5
TGTGCCAGCAGCTTAGGTCCAGGGGGGACCGGGGAGCTGTTTTTT	CASSLGPGGTGELFF	TRBV7-8	.	.	TRBJ2-2
TGTGCCAGCAGCTTAGATCGGACCGGGGAGCTGTTTTTT	CASSLDRTGELFF	TRBV11-3	.	.	TRBJ2-2
TGTGCCAGCAGCTTGCCCCTAGGAGGCCGAGAGACCCAGTACTTC	CASSLPLGGRETQYF	TRBV7-2	.	.	TRBJ2-5
TGTGCCAGCTCACCCGGACAGAACACCGGGGAGCTGTTTTTT	CASSPGQNTGELFF	TRBV18	.	.	TRBJ2-2
TGTGCCAGCAGCCGAGGACAGGGGGTCGAGAACACTGAAGCTTTCTTT	CASSRGQGVENTEAFF	TRBV5-4	TRBD1	.	TRBJ1-1
TGTGCCAGCAGCAAAGCTGGTAGGAGGGCGATTAGCTATCAGCCCCAGCATTTT	CASSKAGRRAISYQPQHF	TRBV21-1	.	.	TRBJ1-5
TGTGCCAGCAGTCCGGACAGGCTCTCTGGAAACACCATATATTTT	CASSPDRLSGNTIYF	TRBV2	TRBD1	.	TRBJ1-3
TGCAGTGCTAGTGGTGGGGGGTTGGCCTACACCTTC	CSASGGGLAYTF	TRBV20-1	.	.	TRBJ1-2
TGTGCCAGCTCACCTCCGGACAGGAAGAATCAGCCCCAGCATTTT	CASSPPDRKNQPQHF	TRBV18	TRBD1	.	TRBJ1-5
TGTGCCAGCAGCTTGCCCGTTACTAGCGGACAAGAGACCCAGTACTTC	CASSLPVTSGQETQYF	TRBV7-8	TRBD2	.	TRBJ2-5
TGTGCCAGCAGCCAAGCCCCGGGGAGCAACACTGAAGCTTTCTTT	CASSQAPGSNTEAFF	TRBV4-2	.	.	TRBJ1-1
TGTGCCAGCAGCTCAAGGCAGGGGGCGGTCGAGCAGTACTTC	CASSSRQGAVEQYF	TRBV11-1	TRBD1	.	TRBJ2-7
TGTGCCAGTAGTATAGTGCCAGGGGTACACACTGAAGCTTTCTTT	CASSIVPGVHTEAFF	TRBV19	.	.	TRBJ1-1
TGTGCCAGCAGCCCCAGGGGGGTTGCGGGGGGAAGCACAGATACGCAGTATTTT	CASSPRGVAGGSTDTQYF	TRBV9	.	.	TRBJ2-3
TGCGCCAGCAGCCCGGTTGCACCGGGGAAGGCTGAAGCTTTCTTT	CASSPVAPGKAEAFF	TRBV5-1	.	.	TRBJ1-1
TGTGCCAGCAGTCTTCGACAGAAAACCGCTGAAGCTTTCTTT	CASSLRQKTAEAFF	TRBV27	.	.	TRBJ1-1
TGTGCCAGCTCATCGACAGCTATTAAAGGCTATGGCTACACCTTC	CASSSTAIKGYGYTF	TRBV18	.	few	TRBJ1-2
TGTGCCAGCAGCACGTCCGGGGAATACTACGAGCAGTACTTC	CASSTSGEYYEQYF	TRBV9	.	.	TRBJ2-7
TGTGCCAGCAGCCAACAGGCTAACTATGGCTACACCTTC	CASSQQANYGYTF	TRBV4-2	.	.	TRBJ1-2
TGTGCCAGCAGTTTCCGTATGGCTAGGGCCAAAAACATTCAGTACTTC	CASSFRMARAKNIQYF	TRBV6-2/TRBV6-3	.	.	TRBJ2-4
TGTGCCAGCTCACCTGTCTTACAGGGTAACTATGGCTACACCTTC	CASSPVLQGNYGYTF	TRBV18	.	.	TRBJ1-2
TGTGCCAGCAGCTTTACCGGGACAGGGGGCTCCTACGAGCAGTACTTC	CASSFTGTGGSYEQYF	TRBV7-2	TRBD1	few	TRBJ2-7
TGCGCCAGCAGTAGCAACAGGGGTGCAGATACGCAGTATTTT	CASSSNRGADTQYF	TRBV10-2	TRBD1	once	TRBJ2-3
TGTGCCAGCAGCGTAGCGGGGGGATACTCCGCAGATACGCAGTATTTT	CASSVAGGYSADTQYF	TRBV9	TRBD2	.	TRBJ2-3
TGTGCCAGCAGCCTGGCGGGGATCAGCAATCAGCCCCAGCATTTT	CASSLAGISNQPQHF	TRBV7-9	.	.	TRBJ1-5
TGTGCCAGCAGCTTAGAACCGTTGGCATATCACACTGAAGCTTTCTTT	CASSLEPLAYHTEAFF	TRBV7-9	.	.	TRBJ1-1
TGTGCCAGCCTGCTGGCTAGTCCCCCCTACGAGCAGTACTTC	CASLLASPPYEQYF	TRBV7-9	.	.	TRBJ2-7
TGTGCCAGCAGCTTAGTTCGGACTAGCGGGTACACCGGGGAGCTGTTTTTT	CASSLVRTSGYTGELFF	TRBV7-2	TRBD2	.	TRBJ2-2
TGTGCCAGCAGCCGTGGGAGTCTACAGGGAGTGCAGTACTTC	CASSRGSLQGVQYF	TRBV3-1/TRBV3-2	.	.	TRBJ2-7
TGCGCCAGCAGCCGGGGGAACACTGAAGCTTTCTTT	CASSRGNTEAFF	TRBV5-1	.	.	TRBJ1-1
TGCGCCAGCAGGCCGACAGGGAACACCGGGGAGCTGTTTTTT	CASRPTGNTGELFF	TRBV10-2	.	.	TRBJ2-2
TGTGCCAGCTCACCACTTGCGGGCTGGGATAATTCACCCCTCCACTTT	CASSPLAGWDNSPLHF	TRBV18	.	.	TRBJ1-6
TGTGCCAGCAGTTCCTACAGGGGTGGGCATTCACCCCTCCACTTT	CASSSYRGGHSPLHF	TRBV28	TRBD1	.	TRBJ1-6
TGTGCCAGCAGTGAAGGAGGGTTGAACTATGGCTACACCTTC	CASSEGGLNYGYTF	TRBV2	.	.	TRBJ1-2
TGTGCCAGCAGACCCCTTTTCGGGGTCAACTATGGCTACACCTTC	CASRPLFGVNYGYTF	TRBV6-6	.	.	TRBJ1-2
TGTGCCAGCAGCTTAGCGGTAGGACAAGGCAGCTCCTACAATGAGCAGTTCTTC	CASSLAVGQGSSYNEQFF	TRBV7-6	.	.	TRBJ2-1
TGTGCCAGCAGTCAAGGGGGGACAGGGGTGAATGAGCAGTTCTTC	CASSQGGTGVNEQFF	TRBV28	TRBD1	.	TRBJ2-1
TGTGCCAGCAGTTACTTCGACAGGGAATCAGGTTACGAGCAGTACTTC	CASSYFDRESGYEQYF	TRBV6-5	TRBD1	.	TRBJ2-7
TGTGCCAGCAAGGTGCGAACAGACAATTCACCCCTCCACTTT	CASKVRTDNSPLHF	TRBV6-5	.	.	TRBJ1-6